The entry below gives a single T cell receptor (beta chain) sequence along with its context. The data originate from a study of blood T cell repertoires in COVID-19. In the study overall: Spain, Italy and the United States supplied samples that represented acute and convalescent COVID-19. Sources were T cells, B-cell-depleted T cells, or PBMCs; the material itself was cDNA or gDNA.

As handled by the study authors: For nucleated cells, counts were estimated from reference gene primer amplification. Profiled with immunoSEQ multiplex PCR; TCRdb holds only in-frame clones, not every one. V and J calls plus clone size are reproduced from that table; the DNA served to infer D and trimming. This sample has under 150,000 clones, with about 86% found just once. The receptor was isolated from an older woman with acute or convalescent COVID-19. Sequences were obtained from peripheral blood.

In DNA form, the CDR3 reads TGTGCCAGCAGTGAAGTGGGTGTATGGCTAGCGGGAGGCTACGAGCAGTACTTC. Protein product: CASSEVGVWLAGGYEQYF. The chain employs TRBV6-1 and TRBJ2-7; 11 bases are a match to TRBD2. Germline V gene sequence: CDR1 MNHNS, CDR2 SASEGT. Trimming cost V 1 base and J 3 bases; bases outside gene matches: 11. The CDR3 contains 18 residues.